This T cell receptor beta chain was obtained from a study of T cell changes during pregnancy in multiple sclerosis. Assay: immunoSEQ multiplex PCR; the TCRdb copy retains only in-frame clones and omits some. The sample consists of around 36,000 clones, 92% of them appearing once. Only one count was recorded for this clone. The sample consisted of CD8+ T cells from peripheral blood mononuclear cells, taken in the first trimester of pregnancy. The source is a female donor with multiple sclerosis, enrolled in a pregnancy study.

CDR3: CASSDRRDRGPPTQYF. In DNA form, the CDR3 reads TGTGCCAGCAGCGACCGCCGGGACAGGGGGCCACCTACGCAGTATTTT. The chain joins TRBV7-6 to TRBJ2-3, with 12 bases fitting TRBD1. This CDR3 has 16 residues. The trim removed 5 bases at V and 8 bases at J, leaving 11 bases unmatched. In germline, CDR1 is SGHVS, CDR2 FNYEAQ.